Following are 10 T cell receptor beta chains from one sample sequenced in a study of blood T cell repertoires in COVID-19. Assay used: immunoSEQ multiplex PCR; TCRdb lists only in-frame clones, some missing. The top ten hold 3.5% to 4% of the sample, which has 95,000 to 150,000 clones, roughly 84% seen once. The sequencing sample was made of PBMCs or T cells enriched from blood (not recorded which). These receptors were taken from a woman in her twenties or thirties who had recovered from COVID-19.

The J gene is TRBJ1-5, the V gene TRBV18; D might be TRBD1 (6 bases). Trimming pared 4 bases from V and 4 bases from J, leaving 8 bases between. The CDR3 extends over 13 amino acids. Germline V gives CDR1 KGHSH, CDR2 LQKENI. The CDR3 DNA is TGTGCCAGCTCACGGACAGTTAATCAGCCCCAGCATTTT. Protein: CASSRTVNQPQHF.

The J gene is TRBJ2-2, the V gene TRBV11-2; the D is unclear. The germline V gene encodes CDR1 SGHAT and CDR2 FQNNGV. V shed 4 bases and J shed 5 bases, with 8 bases lying between them. The CDR3 is 13 residues long. CDR3 sequence (DNA): TGTGCCAGCAGCTCATTTCAAACCGGGGAGCTGTTTTTT. Translating gives CASSSFQTGELFF.

In its sample, this clone was seen a few times. The chain couples TRBV28 to TRBJ2-1; D might be TRBD2 (6 bases). CDR1 and CDR2 from the germline V gene are MDHEN and SYDVKM. This CDR3 contains 18 residues. Trimming stripped 8 bases from V and 3 bases from J, with 26 bases between. The CDR3 region is CASGLLPGWGVDYNEQFF. DNA for the CDR3: TGTGCCAGCGGACTCCTTCCGGGATGGGGGGTCGACTACAATGAGCAGTTCTTC. Based on the CDR3 plus reference TRBV28 and TRBJ2-1, the full variable domain is DVKVTQSSRYLVKRTGEKVFLECVQDMDHENMFWYRQDPGLGLRLIYFSYDVKMKEKGDIPEGYSVSREKKERFSLILESASTNQTSMYLCASGLLPGWGVDYNEQFFGPGTRLTVL.

The rearrangement links TRBV18 to TRBJ2-7; 9 bases match TRBD1. The germline gives CDR1 KGHSH, CDR2 LQKENI. The CDR3 consists of 16 residues. Unmatched junction bases numbered 6, after V lost 3 bases and J lost 0 bases. CDR3 protein: CASSPTKTGGSYEQYF. The CDR3 DNA follows: TGTGCCAGCTCACCCACGAAGACAGGGGGCTCCTACGAGCAGTACTTC.

This sequence joins TRBV27 and TRBJ2-3; a possible D gene is TRBD2 (5 bases). Trimming left V 6 bases short and J 0 bases short, with 13 bases between. CDR1 is MNHEY, CDR2 SMNVEV, per germline (reference sequence). The CDR3 is made up of 15 amino acids. CDR3 sequence reads: CASSPWGASTDTQYF. The CDR3 nucleotides read TGTGCCAGCAGCCCCTGGGGAGCTAGCACAGATACGCAGTATTTT.

The rearrangement uses TRBV4-3 and TRBJ2-7; 9 bases match TRBD2. The CDR3 runs 13 residues. Per the germline V gene, CDR1 is LGHNA and CDR2 is YSLEER. J lost 5 bases, V lost 3 bases, and 2 bases had no gene match. The CDR3 protein is CASSQREGDEQYF. The CDR3 DNA reads as TGCGCCAGCAGCCAGCGGGAGGGCGACGAGCAGTACTTC.

The chain couples TRBV10-3 to TRBJ1-2; 9 bases fit TRBD1. V lost 4 bases, J lost 2 bases, and 5 bases stayed unmatched. The CDR3 has 15 amino acids. Germline lookup yields CDR1 ENHRY and CDR2 SYGVKD. In nucleotides, the CDR3 is TGTGCCATCAGTGGGGGACAGGGAGAAAACTATGGCTACACCTTC. Translated, it gives CAISGGQGENYGYTF.

This sequence joins TRBV18 and TRBJ2-1; TRBD2 agrees at 9 bases. Trimming removed 3 bases from V and 6 bases from J; junction bases left unmatched: 15. The germline V gene encodes CDR1 KGHSH and CDR2 LQKENI. The CDR3 consists of 18 residues. The CDR3 nucleotides are TGTGCCAGCTCACCCCGGACTACGATAGCGGGAGTGAGCAATGAGCAGTTCTTC. The encoded protein is CASSPRTTIAGVSNEQFF.

V usage is TRBV4-1 and J usage is TRBJ1-4; tentative D call: TRBD1 (5 bases). The CDR3 is 17 amino acids. The germline V and J ends were trimmed by 0 bases and 6 bases, with 17 bases remaining between them. CDR1 and CDR2 from the germline V gene are MGHRA and YSYEKL. The CDR3 reads CASSQDVGARGDEKLFF. The CDR3 DNA follows: TGCGCCAGCAGCCAAGACGTAGGGGCCAGAGGTGATGAAAAACTGTTTTTT.

The chain is built from TRBV18 and TRBJ1-2, with a tentative D call TRBD1 (6 bases). The germline V gene has CDR1 KGHSH and CDR2 LQKENI. V lost 4 bases and J 2 bases, leaving 20 bases between the germline ends. The CDR3 consists of 17 residues. This CDR3 reads CASSLLGGASRNYGYTF. The CDR3 bases are TGTGCCAGCTCACTCCTTGGGGGGGCCTCAAGGAACTATGGCTACACCTTC.